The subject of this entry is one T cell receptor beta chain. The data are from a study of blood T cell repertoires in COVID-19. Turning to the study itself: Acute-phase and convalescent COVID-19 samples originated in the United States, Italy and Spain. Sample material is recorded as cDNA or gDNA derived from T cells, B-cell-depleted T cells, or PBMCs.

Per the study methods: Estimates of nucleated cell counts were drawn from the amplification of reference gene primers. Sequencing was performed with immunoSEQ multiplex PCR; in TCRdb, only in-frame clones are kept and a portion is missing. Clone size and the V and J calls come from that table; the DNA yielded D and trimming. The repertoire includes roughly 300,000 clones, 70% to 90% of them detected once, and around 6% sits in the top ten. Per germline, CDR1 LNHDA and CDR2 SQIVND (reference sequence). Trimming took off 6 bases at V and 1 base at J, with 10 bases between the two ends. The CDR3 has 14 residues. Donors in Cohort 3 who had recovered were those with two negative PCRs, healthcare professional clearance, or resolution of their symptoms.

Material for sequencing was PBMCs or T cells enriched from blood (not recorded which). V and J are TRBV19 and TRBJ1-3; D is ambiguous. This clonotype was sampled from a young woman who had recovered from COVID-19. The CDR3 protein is CASRLGQSGNTIYF. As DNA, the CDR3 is TGTGCCAGTAGACTAGGCCAATCTGGAAACACCATATATTTT.